The 27 T cell receptor beta chains below come from one sample, sequenced in a study of cytomegalovirus exposure and HLA in healthy donors. In the PCR, 60 Vbeta and 13 Jbeta primers were used. The assay was immunoSEQ multiplex PCR, and TCRdb's table has in-frame clones only and misses some. The sample has over 100,000 clones, 77% seen once. Input material: PBMCs. Receptors were obtained from a male donor in good health and CMV-seropositive.

The chain joins TRBV9 to TRBJ2-7, with 7 nucleotides matching TRBD1. After removal of 4 bases from V and 5 bases from J, the junction contained 12 bases not matched to a gene. This CDR3 region has 15 residues. In germline, CDR1 is SGDLS, CDR2 YYNGEE. The CDR3 sequence is CASSLNPTGPDEQYF. The CDR3 bases are TGTGCCAGCAGCCTCAACCCGACAGGGCCAGACGAGCAGTACTTC.

The chain is built from TRBV19 and TRBJ2-7; 7 bases align to TRBD1. The germline CDR1 and CDR2 sequences are LNHDA and SQIVND (reference sequence). Unmatched junction bases numbered 10, after V lost 5 bases and J lost 3 bases. The CDR3 runs 15 residues. The CDR3 DNA is TGTGCCAGTAGTTCCTCCCCGGGACAGTACTACGAGCAGTACTTC. It encodes CASSSSPGQYYEQYF. Together with reference TRBV19 and TRBJ2-7, the CDR3 gives the full variable domain: DGGITQSPKYLFRKEGQNVTLSCEQNLNHDAMYWYRQDPGQGLRLIYYSQIVNDFQKGDIAEGYSVSREKKESFPLTVTSAQKNPTAFYLCASSSSPGQYYEQYFGPGTRLTVT.

The gene calls are TRBV2 and TRBJ1-5; TRBD1 matches at 8 bases. Trimming cost V 6 bases and J 5 bases; bases outside gene matches: 6. The CDR3 contains 14 residues. Germline V gene data show CDR1 as SNHLY and CDR2 as FYNNEI. CDR3 sequence: CASRDGQGYQPQHF. The CDR3 nucleotides read TGTGCCAGCAGAGACGGACAGGGCTATCAGCCCCAGCATTTT.

The chain has TRBV5-6 and TRBJ2-1; 8 bases are shared with TRBD2. The CDR3 has 14 residues. Germline V gene sequence: CDR1 SGHDT, CDR2 YYEEEE. The ends lost 6 bases at V and 5 bases at J; junction bases unmatched: 7. The CDR3 sequence is CASTYGGGNNEQFF. The CDR3 DNA reads TGTGCCAGCACCTACGGGGGGGGAAACAATGAGCAGTTCTTC.

The chain uses TRBV27 and TRBJ1-2; 7 nucleotides line up with TRBD1. This CDR3 has 17 amino acids. The germline gives CDR1 MNHEY, CDR2 SMNVEV (reference sequence). The V and J ends lost 0 bases and 3 bases, in that order; junction bases with no gene match: 10. The CDR3 DNA sequence: TGTGCCAGCAGTTTATCGTTCGCAGGGGGTCTCGACTATGGCTACACCTTC. Its translation is CASSLSFAGGLDYGYTF.

The chain couples TRBV6-1 to TRBJ2-1; weak D call: TRBD1 (5 bases). Per the germline V gene, CDR1 is MNHNS and CDR2 is SASEGT. This CDR3 spans 12 amino acids. Trimming pared 1 base from V and 8 bases from J, leaving 6 bases between. CDR3 nucleotides: TGTGCCAGCAGTGAAGAGGGGTATGAGCAGTTCTTC. Protein sequence: CASSEEGYEQFF.

This clone was detected only once. The V gene is TRBV7-6, the J gene TRBJ1-2; D uncertain. V lost 5 bases to trimming and J lost 3 bases, with 13 bases between them. The CDR3 contains 14 residues. Looked up from germline, CDR1 is SGHVS and CDR2 is FNYEAQ. CDR3 sequence (DNA): TGTGCCAGCAGCGGACGGACGGACTACTATGGCTACACCTTC. This codes for CASSGRTDYYGYTF.

This clone was picked up a small number of times. The chain employs TRBV4-1 and TRBJ2-4; 8 bases match TRBD1. The CDR3 has 17 amino acids. Germline V CDR1 and CDR2: MGHRA, YSYEKL. The ends lost 2 bases at V and 1 base at J; junction bases unmatched: 7. CDR3 in amino acids: CASSQRQGFLAKNIQYF. In DNA, the CDR3 is TGCGCCAGCAGCCAAAGACAGGGGTTTTTGGCCAAAAACATTCAGTACTTC.

V usage is TRBV18 and J usage is TRBJ1-4; 12 bases are shared with TRBD1. The germline gives CDR1 KGHSH, CDR2 LQKENI. This CDR3 comprises 17 residues. Trimming at V came to 3 bases and at J to 8 bases, leaving 10 bases not matched to a gene. The CDR3 DNA sequence: TGTGCCAGCTCACCCGGGACAGGGGGCGCGTCGGGAGAAAAACTGTTTTTT. Translating gives CASSPGTGGASGEKLFF.

The chain couples TRBV11-3 to TRBJ2-3, with D possibly being TRBD1 (6 bases). The CDR3 has 12 residues. Germline-derived CDR1 and CDR2 are SGHNT and YENEEA. V dropped 5 bases and J dropped 12 bases, with 15 bases sitting between them. CDR3 in DNA: TGTGCCAGCAGCCAAACTGAGGGACATCAGTATTTT. Residues: CASSQTEGHQYF.

The chain links TRBV27 to TRBJ2-2, with a possible D match to TRBD2 (5 bases). The CDR3 loop spans 15 amino acids. Germline lookup yields CDR1 MNHEY and CDR2 SMNVEV (reference sequence). Trimming removed 7 bases from V and 0 bases from J, with 12 bases in between. This chain's CDR3 is CASTDTRTNTGELFF. CDR3 bases: TGTGCCAGCACCGATACTAGGACGAACACCGGGGAGCTGTTTTTT.

This clone was detected only once. The chain has TRBV29-1 and TRBJ2-7, with TRBD2 identical over 7 bases. V trimming: 4 bases; J trimming: 2 bases; junction bases outside the gene matches: 14. CDR3 length: 16 amino acids. CDR1 is SQVTM, CDR2 ANQGSEA, per germline. CDR3 in amino acids: CSVVSGWGGLAYEQYF. CDR3 nucleotides: TGCAGCGTTGTCTCTGGGTGGGGAGGGCTAGCCTACGAGCAGTACTTC.

The chain carries TRBV2 and TRBJ2-2; no clear D gene. With 2 bases removed from V and 0 bases from J, the gap between germline ends came to 7 bases. CDR1 and CDR2 (germline): SNHLY, FYNNEI. This CDR3 region has 15 residues. Written as DNA, the CDR3 is TGTGCCAGCAGTGAAAGGCGGCCGAACACCGGGGAGCTGTTTTTT. Its translation: CASSERRPNTGELFF.

The V and J genes are TRBV7-8 and TRBJ2-2; 7 nucleotides agree with TRBD2. Germline V CDR1 and CDR2: SGHVS, FQNEAQ. The CDR3 totals 16 residues. V dropped 7 bases and J dropped 5; count of bases not matched to a gene: 13. CDR3 in DNA: TGTGCCAGCACCACCTTTACTAGCGCCCTGACCGGGGAGCTGTTTTTT. This sequence encodes CASTTFTSALTGELFF.

The V gene is TRBV6-1, the J gene TRBJ1-2; TRBD1 might be the D (6 bases). The V gene lost 0 bases and the J gene lost 5 bases, with 13 bases spanning the gap. The length of the CDR3 is 15 residues. The germline gives CDR1 MNHNS, CDR2 SASEGT. In DNA, the CDR3 is TGTGCCAGCAGTGAAGCAGACAGGATCTTATATGGCTACACCTTC. Its translation: CASSEADRILYGYTF.

The V and J genes are TRBV9 and TRBJ2-2; D perhaps matches TRBD1 (6 bases). The CDR3 contains 16 residues. Trimming cost V 0 bases and J 7 bases, with 16 bases left between them. In germline, CDR1 is SGDLS, CDR2 YYNGEE. DNA of the CDR3: TGTGCCAGCAGCGTAGTCTCCACAGGGTGGATCGGGGAGCTGTTTTTT. Translating gives CASSVVSTGWIGELFF.

V and J are TRBV11-2 and TRBJ2-7; 7 bases are shared with TRBD1. Germline CDR1 is SGHAT and CDR2 is FQNNGV. This CDR3 spans 15 amino acids. Germline trimming cut 4 bases from V and 2 bases from J; bases unmatched to any gene: 8. The CDR3 DNA is TGTGCCAGCAGCTCACCTCGGGACAGACCCTACGAGCAGTACTTC. Its protein is CASSSPRDRPYEQYF.

This chain uses TRBV9 with TRBJ2-7, with 8 bases that match TRBD1. Germline V gives CDR1 SGDLS, CDR2 YYNGEE. This CDR3 has 13 residues. J gave up 6 bases and V 7 bases, and 9 bases lay outside the gene matches. The CDR3 spells CASEDRETLEQYF. The CDR3 DNA reads TGTGCCAGCGAGGACAGGGAGACCCTCGAGCAGTACTTC.

This clone was seen only a few times. This chain connects TRBV28 to TRBJ1-2, with D possibly TRBD1 on 6 matching bases. V was pared by 10 bases and J by 4 bases, with 19 bases between. Looked up from germline, CDR1 is MDHEN and CDR2 is SYDVKM. The CDR3 has 14 amino acids. For the CDR3, the DNA is TGTGCCACCAGGTGGGACACTACATTCTATGGCTACACCTTC. It encodes CATRWDTTFYGYTF.

The chain's CDR3 is CASRPDRGPDTQYF. CDR3 DNA sequence: TGTGCCAGCAGACCCGACAGGGGGCCAGATACGCAGTATTTT. The chain is built from TRBV5-4 and TRBJ2-3; 10 bases map to TRBD1. The CDR3 loop spans 14 amino acids. V dropped 5 bases and J dropped 4; count of bases not matched to a gene: 4. The V gene's germline CDR1 is SGHNT and CDR2 YYREEE (reference sequence).

The sample holds a few counts of this clone. This chain connects TRBV5-6 to TRBJ2-7, with 8 bases identical to TRBD1. From germline, CDR1 is SGHDT and CDR2 YYEEEE. J gave up 2 bases and V 4 bases, and 5 bases lay outside the gene matches. The CDR3 extends over 14 amino acids. CDR3 in DNA: TGTGCCAGCAGCGTCCGGGACAGGCCCTACGAGCAGTACTTC. It codes for CASSVRDRPYEQYF.

This rearrangement joins TRBV2 to TRBJ2-5; TRBD2 is a possible D gene (6 bases). Trimming took off 6 bases at V and 7 bases at J, with 6 bases between the two ends. The CDR3 is 10 residues long. Germline CDR1 and CDR2: SNHLY and FYNNEI. CDR3 residues: CASSGGTQYF. The CDR3 nucleotides read TGTGCCAGCAGCGGGGGGACCCAGTACTTC.

This CDR3 is CASSRVAADTQYF. CDR3 nucleotide sequence: TGTGCCAGTAGCCGCGTAGCGGCAGATACGCAGTATTTT. The V and J genes are TRBV19 and TRBJ2-3; tentative D call: TRBD2 (6 bases). The germline V and J ends were trimmed by 6 bases and 4 bases, with 11 bases remaining between them. The length of the CDR3 is 13 residues. Germline CDR1 LNHDA, CDR2 SQIVND (reference sequence). Full variable domain (rest looked up from reference TRBV19 and TRBJ2-3): DGGITQSPKYLFRKEGQNVTLSCEQNLNHDAMYWYRQDPGQGLRLIYYSQIVNDFQKGDIAEGYSVSREKKESFPLTVTSAQKNPTAFYLCASSRVAADTQYFGPGTRLTVL.

The CDR3 DNA reads as TGTGCCAGCAGCTTACTAGCGGGAGCCATCGAGCAGTACTTC. Encoded protein: CASSLLAGAIEQYF. The chain carries TRBV7-8 and TRBJ2-7, with 10 bases matching TRBD2. The germline V gene has CDR1 SGHVS and CDR2 FQNEAQ. The V gene end was trimmed by 2 bases and the J gene end by 6 bases; junction bases not matched to a gene: 4. CDR3 length equals 14 residues. Full variable domain (rest looked up from reference TRBV7-8 and TRBJ2-7): GAGVSQSPRYKVAKRGQDVALRCDPISGHVSLFWYQQALGQGPEFLTYFQNEAQLDKSGLPSDRFFAERPEGSVSTLKIQRTQQEDSAVYLCASSLLAGAIEQYFGPGTRLTVT.

This clone has more than one count but fewer than ten. The J gene is TRBJ1-5, the V gene TRBV6-6, with TRBD1 as a possible D gene (5 bases). The germline CDR1 and CDR2 sequences are MNHNY and SVGAGI (reference sequence). The CDR3 has 14 residues. Deletions cut 0 bases from V and 6 bases from J, with 9 bases between. In DNA form, the CDR3 reads TGTGCCAGCAGTTACTCGGGGCCCGGTCAGCCCCAGCATTTT. Its translation: CASSYSGPGQPQHF.

This chain links TRBV5-1 with TRBJ1-2, with 7 bases aligning to TRBD1. This CDR3 spans 15 amino acids. Trimming removed 5 bases from V and 3 bases from J; junction bases left unmatched: 10. Looked up from germline, CDR1 is SGHRS and CDR2 is YFSETQ. The CDR3 region is CASRTGIDRDYGYTF. The CDR3 coding sequence is TGCGCCAGCAGGACGGGAATAGACAGGGACTATGGCTACACCTTC.

The V gene is TRBV28, the J gene TRBJ1-1; tentatively, D is TRBD1 (5 bases). Germline V CDR1 and CDR2: MDHEN, SYDVKM. Deletions cut 5 bases from V and 1 base from J, with 14 bases between. This CDR3 has 15 amino acids. The CDR3 loop is CASSRSGGWNTEAFF. For the CDR3, the DNA is TGTGCCAGCAGTAGGTCGGGGGGATGGAACACTGAAGCTTTCTTT.